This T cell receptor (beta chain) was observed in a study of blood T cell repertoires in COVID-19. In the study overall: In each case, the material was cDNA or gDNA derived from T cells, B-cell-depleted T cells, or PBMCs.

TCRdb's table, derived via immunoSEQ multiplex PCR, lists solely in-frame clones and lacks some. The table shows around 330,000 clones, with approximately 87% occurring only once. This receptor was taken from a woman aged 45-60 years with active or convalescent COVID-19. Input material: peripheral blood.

The CDR3 DNA reads as TGTGCCACCGAGACAGGAGACTTCTATGGCTACACCTTC. This translates into CATETGDFYGYTF. The chain links TRBV28 to TRBJ1-2; tentative D call: TRBD1 (6 bases). There are 13 residues in the CDR3. The V gene lost 10 bases and the J gene lost 4 bases, with 16 bases spanning the gap. Looked up from germline, CDR1 is MDHEN and CDR2 is SYDVKM.